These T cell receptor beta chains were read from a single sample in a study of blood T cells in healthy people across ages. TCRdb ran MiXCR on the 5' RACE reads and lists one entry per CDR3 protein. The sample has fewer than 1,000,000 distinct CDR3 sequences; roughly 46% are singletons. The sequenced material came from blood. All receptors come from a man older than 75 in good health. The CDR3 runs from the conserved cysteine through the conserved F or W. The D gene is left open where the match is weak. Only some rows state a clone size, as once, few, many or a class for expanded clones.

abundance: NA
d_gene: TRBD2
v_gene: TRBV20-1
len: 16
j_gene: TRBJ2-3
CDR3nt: TGCAGTGCTAGAGATTTTGGTAGCGGGAGTCCAGATACGCAGTATTTT
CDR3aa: CSARDFGSGSPDTQYF

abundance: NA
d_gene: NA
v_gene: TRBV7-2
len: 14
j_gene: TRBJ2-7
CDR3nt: TGTGCCAGCAGCCCAGGAGCGAAAGGCTACGAGCAGTACTTC
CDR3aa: CASSPGAKGYEQYF

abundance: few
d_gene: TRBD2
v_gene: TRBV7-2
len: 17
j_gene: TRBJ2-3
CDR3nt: TGTGCCAGCAGCTTAAGGCTAGCGGGAGGGAACACAGATACGCAGTATTTT
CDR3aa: CASSLRLAGGNTDTQYF

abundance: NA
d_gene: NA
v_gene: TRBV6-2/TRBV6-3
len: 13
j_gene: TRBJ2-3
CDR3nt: TGTGCCAGCATCCCTTCGGTTTCGGGTACGCAGTATTTT
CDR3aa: CASIPSVSGTQYF

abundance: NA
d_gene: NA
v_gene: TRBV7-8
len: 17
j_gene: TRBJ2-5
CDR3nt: TGTGCCAGCAGCTTACTAGAAATCAGAGGTGGGGTAGAGACCCAGTACTTC
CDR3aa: CASSLLEIRGGVETQYF

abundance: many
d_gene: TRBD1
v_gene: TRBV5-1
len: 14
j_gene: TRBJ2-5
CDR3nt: TGCGCCAGCAGGCGAGGGGGCTGGCAGGAGACCCAGTACTTC
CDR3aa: CASRRGGWQETQYF

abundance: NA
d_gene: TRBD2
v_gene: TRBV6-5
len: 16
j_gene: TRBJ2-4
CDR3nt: TGTGCCAGCAGCGGGACTAGCGGGGGGACTACCAACATTCAGTACTTC
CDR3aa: CASSGTSGGTTNIQYF

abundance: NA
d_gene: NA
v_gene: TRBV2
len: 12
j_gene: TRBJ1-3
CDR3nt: TGTGCCAGCAGTGAAGGGGGGAACACCATATATTTT
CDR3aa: CASSEGGNTIYF

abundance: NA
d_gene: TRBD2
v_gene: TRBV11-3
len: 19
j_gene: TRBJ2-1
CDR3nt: TGTGCCAGCAGCCCCCCGGGACTAGCGGGAGGCCGCTCCTACAATGAGCAGTTCTTC
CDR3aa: CASSPPGLAGGRSYNEQFF

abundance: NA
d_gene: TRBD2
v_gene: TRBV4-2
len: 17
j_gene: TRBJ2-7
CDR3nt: TGTGCCAGCAGCCAAGAGGGTACACCGGGACTAGCCTACGAGCAGTACTTC
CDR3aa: CASSQEGTPGLAYEQYF

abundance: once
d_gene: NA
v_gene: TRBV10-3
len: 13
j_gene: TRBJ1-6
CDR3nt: TGTGCCATCAGTGAGAAAATCACCTCACCCCCCCACTTT
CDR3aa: CAISEKITSPPHF

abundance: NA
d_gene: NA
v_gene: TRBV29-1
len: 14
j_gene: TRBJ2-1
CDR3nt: TGCAGCGTTGAACTCAGCGCCTCCTACAATGAGCAGTTCTTC
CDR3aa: CSVELSASYNEQFF

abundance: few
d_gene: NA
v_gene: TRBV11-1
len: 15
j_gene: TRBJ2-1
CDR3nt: TGTGCCAGCAGCACCTCAACAGGGAACGGAAATGAGCAGTTCTTC
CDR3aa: CASSTSTGNGNEQFF

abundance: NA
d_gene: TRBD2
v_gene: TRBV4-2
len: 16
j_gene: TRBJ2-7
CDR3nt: TGTGCCAGCAGCCAAGCCGGGACTAGCGCGTCCTACGAGCAGTACTTC
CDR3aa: CASSQAGTSASYEQYF

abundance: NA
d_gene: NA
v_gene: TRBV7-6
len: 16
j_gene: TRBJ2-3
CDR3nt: TGTGCCAGCAGCTCACCGGGTTTGGACAGCACAGATCCGCAGTATTTT
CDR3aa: CASSSPGLDSTDPQYF

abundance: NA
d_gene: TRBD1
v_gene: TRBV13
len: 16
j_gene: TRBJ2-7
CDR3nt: TGTGCCAGCAGCTCCCGGGACAGGGGTCTTTTCAACGAGCAGTACTTC
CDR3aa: CASSSRDRGLFNEQYF

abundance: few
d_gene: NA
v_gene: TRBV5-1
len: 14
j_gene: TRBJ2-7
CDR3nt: TGCGCCAGCAGCCCTGGACAGCGAGGAAACGAGCAGTACTTC
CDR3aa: CASSPGQRGNEQYF

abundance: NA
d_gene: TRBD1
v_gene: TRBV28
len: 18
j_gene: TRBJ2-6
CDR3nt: TGTGCCAGCAGTAGGCGGTTGGGACAGGGGTCTGGGGCCAACGTCCTGACTTTC
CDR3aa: CASSRRLGQGSGANVLTF

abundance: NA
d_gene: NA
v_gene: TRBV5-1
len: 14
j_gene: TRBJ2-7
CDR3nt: TGCGCCAGCAGCGTGGACCACGGGGGCTACGAGCAGTACTTC
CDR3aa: CASSVDHGGYEQYF

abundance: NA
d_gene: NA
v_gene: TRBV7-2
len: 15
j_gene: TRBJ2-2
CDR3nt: TGTGCCAGCAGCACATACGGGGGGAACACCGGGGAGCTGTTTTTT
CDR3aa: CASSTYGGNTGELFF

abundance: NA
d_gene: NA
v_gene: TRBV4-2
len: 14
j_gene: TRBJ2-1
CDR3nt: TGTGCCAGCAGCCGCCAACAGGGTACGGGTGAGCAGTTCTTC
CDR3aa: CASSRQQGTGEQFF

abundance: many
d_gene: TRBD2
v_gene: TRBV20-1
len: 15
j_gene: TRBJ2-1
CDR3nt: TGCAGTGCAAAGACTAGCGGGAGTCTGTACAATGAGCAGTTCTTC
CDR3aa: CSAKTSGSLYNEQFF

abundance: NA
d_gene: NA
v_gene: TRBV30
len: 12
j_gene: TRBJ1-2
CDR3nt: TGTGCCTGGAGGGAAAGGGACTATGGCTACACCTTC
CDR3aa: CAWRERDYGYTF

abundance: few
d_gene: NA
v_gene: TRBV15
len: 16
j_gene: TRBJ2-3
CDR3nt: TGTGCCACCAGCAGAGATACAACCGGTGGCGCAGATACGCAGTATTTT
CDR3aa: CATSRDTTGGADTQYF

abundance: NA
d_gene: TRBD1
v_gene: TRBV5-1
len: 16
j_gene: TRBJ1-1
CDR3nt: TGCGCCAGCAGCGTGCGACAGGGGGGATCGAACACTGAAGCTTTCTTT
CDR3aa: CASSVRQGGSNTEAFF

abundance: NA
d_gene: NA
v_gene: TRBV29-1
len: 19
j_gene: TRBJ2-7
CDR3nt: TGCGGCGTTGAAGATCTCGGGACACATGATTATAGCTCCTACAATGAGCAGTACTTC
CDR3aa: CGVEDLGTHDYSSYNEQYF